These T cell receptor beta chains were read from a single sample in a study of T cell repertoires in cytomegalovirus infection. A single record per CDR3 protein comes from TCRdb applying MiXCR to the reads. In the table there are 680,000 or so distinct CDR3 sequences, around 30% of which are singletons. For these receptors, no antigen is known. Sequenced here: cultured PBMCs, sampled from culture after CMV antigen stimulation. The receptors originated from a human donor in good health (CMV status not recorded). Some clones in this sample may be carry-over from other donors' samples. Both conserved end residues are part of each CDR3. The order of the fields is CDR3 DNA, CDR3 protein, J gene, clone size, V gene, D gene. A D gene is named only where the DNA matches it firmly. Size is stated for part of the rows, as once, few or many counts, or as a class when the clone is expanded.

cdr3_nt: TGTGCCAGCAGCCCACACCCGGGGAATACCTACGAGCAGTACTTC; cdr3_aa: CASSPHPGNTYEQYF; j_call: TRBJ2-7; clone_size: few; v_call: TRBV7-8; d_call: -
cdr3_nt: TGTGCCAGCAGTGAAAGACCCTACAGAAACTATGGCTACACCTTC; cdr3_aa: CASSERPYRNYGYTF; j_call: TRBJ1-2; clone_size: -; v_call: TRBV2; d_call: -
cdr3_nt: TGTGCCACCAGTGACCACGACAGGGGGCCCCAGCATTTT; cdr3_aa: CATSDHDRGPQHF; j_call: TRBJ1-5; clone_size: -; v_call: TRBV24-1; d_call: TRBD1
cdr3_nt: TGCAGTGCTAGAAGGACAGGGAACACTGAAGCTTTCTTT; cdr3_aa: CSARRTGNTEAFF; j_call: TRBJ1-1; clone_size: -; v_call: TRBV20-1; d_call: TRBD1
cdr3_nt: TGTGCCAGCAGCTTAGTAAGAGGGTTGGGCAATGAGCAGTTCTTC; cdr3_aa: CASSLVRGLGNEQFF; j_call: TRBJ2-1; clone_size: few; v_call: TRBV11-2; d_call: -
cdr3_nt: TGTGCCAGCAGCCACATCTCAGGGGCAGGGAGGACCGGGGAGCTGTTTTTT; cdr3_aa: CASSHISGAGRTGELFF; j_call: TRBJ2-2; clone_size: once; v_call: TRBV3-1; d_call: -
cdr3_nt: TGTGCCAGCTCACCAAATCCAGGGGGCGCTGGAAACACCATATATTTT; cdr3_aa: CASSPNPGGAGNTIYF; j_call: TRBJ1-3; clone_size: -; v_call: TRBV18; d_call: TRBD1
cdr3_nt: TGTGCCAGCAGCTTCGTTTACGTTAGCAATCAGCCCCAGCATTTT; cdr3_aa: CASSFVYVSNQPQHF; j_call: TRBJ1-5; clone_size: many; v_call: TRBV7-2; d_call: -
cdr3_nt: TGCAGCGTTGATAAAGAATCTAGGGCTTTCTTT; cdr3_aa: CSVDKESRAFF; j_call: TRBJ1-1; clone_size: -; v_call: TRBV29-1; d_call: -
cdr3_nt: TGTGCCAGCAGCCCCGGGTTTGGCGCCGGGGTAGAGACCCAGTACTTC; cdr3_aa: CASSPGFGAGVETQYF; j_call: TRBJ2-5; clone_size: -; v_call: TRBV7-2; d_call: -
cdr3_nt: TGTGCCAGCAGTCGTTATCCGGGGGGGGCTGTCTTGACTGAAGCTTTCTTT; cdr3_aa: CASSRYPGGAVLTEAFF; j_call: TRBJ1-1; clone_size: -; v_call: TRBV6-5; d_call: -
cdr3_nt: TGTGCCAGCAGTGAATCCTTCGGGACAATCTATGGCTACACCTTC; cdr3_aa: CASSESFGTIYGYTF; j_call: TRBJ1-2; clone_size: -; v_call: TRBV25-1; d_call: -
cdr3_nt: TGTGCCAGCATGGAGCGCAAGCGGATGAGCACAGATACGCAGTATTTT; cdr3_aa: CASMERKRMSTDTQYF; j_call: TRBJ2-3; clone_size: many; v_call: TRBV7-2; d_call: -
cdr3_nt: TGTGCCAGCAGCTTAACTAGCGGCAAGCACAATGAGCAGTTCTTC; cdr3_aa: CASSLTSGKHNEQFF; j_call: TRBJ2-1; clone_size: few; v_call: TRBV7-6; d_call: TRBD2
cdr3_nt: TGTGCCAGCAGTTTTAAGGGACTAGCGGCCTTCTCTGGGGCCAACGTCCTGACTTTC; cdr3_aa: CASSFKGLAAFSGANVLTF; j_call: TRBJ2-6; clone_size: -; v_call: TRBV12-3/TRBV12-4; d_call: TRBD2
cdr3_nt: TGTGCCAGTACCCCCAGTCGGCAACGAGGGAACACTGAAGCTTTCTTT; cdr3_aa: CASTPSRQRGNTEAFF; j_call: TRBJ1-1; clone_size: -; v_call: TRBV19; d_call: -
cdr3_nt: TGTGCCAGCACCGAGGTGGCTAGCGGCCAATACGAGCAGTACTTC; cdr3_aa: CASTEVASGQYEQYF; j_call: TRBJ2-7; clone_size: many; v_call: TRBV7-2; d_call: TRBD2
cdr3_nt: TGTGCCAGCAGGGAGACAGGGATCACTGAAGCTTTCTTT; cdr3_aa: CASRETGITEAFF; j_call: TRBJ1-1; clone_size: few; v_call: TRBV2; d_call: TRBD1
cdr3_nt: TGTGCCAGCAGCGTTAGCGGGGGGGATGAGACCCAGTACTTC; cdr3_aa: CASSVSGGDETQYF; j_call: TRBJ2-5; clone_size: few; v_call: TRBV7-2; d_call: TRBD2
cdr3_nt: TGTGCCAGCAGCTTAAGTTCCGGGGGTAGAGAAAAACTGTTTTTT; cdr3_aa: CASSLSSGGREKLFF; j_call: TRBJ1-4; clone_size: few; v_call: TRBV12-3/TRBV12-4; d_call: -
cdr3_nt: TGTGCCAGTAGTATAGGCCTTGCTGGGGCCAACGTCCTGACTTTC; cdr3_aa: CASSIGLAGANVLTF; j_call: TRBJ2-6; clone_size: few; v_call: TRBV19; d_call: -
cdr3_nt: TGTGCCAGCAGCTCCCAATCCGGACCTCCTGGAGGCTACACCTTC; cdr3_aa: CASSSQSGPPGGYTF; j_call: TRBJ1-2; clone_size: -; v_call: TRBV7-9; d_call: -
cdr3_nt: TGCGCCAGCAGCCTAAGGAACTACAGTGAGCAGTTCTTC; cdr3_aa: CASSLRNYSEQFF; j_call: TRBJ2-1; clone_size: -; v_call: TRBV4-1; d_call: -
cdr3_nt: TGTGCCAGCAGCAGCGGACAGGCGGGCGGGCAGTACTTC; cdr3_aa: CASSSGQAGGQYF; j_call: TRBJ2-7; clone_size: -; v_call: TRBV7-4; d_call: TRBD1
cdr3_nt: TGTGCCAGTAGTCCCCGCGGGGGGCCTCTTCAAGAGACCCAGTACTTC; cdr3_aa: CASSPRGGPLQETQYF; j_call: TRBJ2-5; clone_size: few; v_call: TRBV19; d_call: TRBD2
cdr3_nt: TGCGCCAGCAGCCAAGGGCGGGGGGGCGGTACAGATACGCAGTATTTT; cdr3_aa: CASSQGRGGGTDTQYF; j_call: TRBJ2-3; clone_size: -; v_call: TRBV4-1; d_call: TRBD2
cdr3_nt: TGTGCCAACAGTTTAGGACGGGGATTGGGAGCAGATACGCAGTATTTT; cdr3_aa: CANSLGRGLGADTQYF; j_call: TRBJ2-3; clone_size: -; v_call: TRBV12-3/TRBV12-4; d_call: -
cdr3_nt: TGTGCCAGCAGCCCTAGCGGGAGGATAGGTACCGGGGAGCTGTTTTTT; cdr3_aa: CASSPSGRIGTGELFF; j_call: TRBJ2-2; clone_size: many; v_call: TRBV7-2; d_call: TRBD2
cdr3_nt: TGTGCCAGCAGCTTAAGTGCTAGCGGGAGGGGTGAGCAGTTCTTC; cdr3_aa: CASSLSASGRGEQFF; j_call: TRBJ2-1; clone_size: -; v_call: TRBV7-4; d_call: TRBD2
cdr3_nt: TGTGCCAGCCCCCAAGCGAGCGGGAGGGCATACGAGCAGTACTTC; cdr3_aa: CASPQASGRAYEQYF; j_call: TRBJ2-7; clone_size: few; v_call: TRBV6-1; d_call: TRBD2
cdr3_nt: TGTGCCAGCAGATCCGGACGGAGACCTTTTGGGGCCAACGTCCTGACTTTC; cdr3_aa: CASRSGRRPFGANVLTF; j_call: TRBJ2-6; clone_size: few; v_call: TRBV12-3/TRBV12-4; d_call: -
cdr3_nt: TGTGCCAGCAGTTTGTGGCAGGGGGCAAGCGAGCAGTACTTC; cdr3_aa: CASSLWQGASEQYF; j_call: TRBJ2-7; clone_size: few; v_call: TRBV12-3/TRBV12-4; d_call: TRBD1
cdr3_nt: TGTGCCAGCAGCTTGCGTTGGCTAGCGGGAGGAGGTGAGCAGTTCTTC; cdr3_aa: CASSLRWLAGGGEQFF; j_call: TRBJ2-1; clone_size: few; v_call: TRBV7-6; d_call: TRBD2